The following is a T cell receptor beta chain sequence with its context. Clones were read by immunoSEQ multiplex PCR, and TCRdb kept only the in-frame ones, dropping some. Counted here are approximately 12,000 clones, just under 75% occurring once; the ten biggest clones make up about 30%. This entry is derived from a study of OX40 agonist ivuxolimab in advanced cancers. The germline V and J ends were trimmed by 1 base and 0 bases, with 16 bases remaining between them. This CDR3 has 18 residues. CDR1 is SGHVS, CDR2 FNYEAQ, per germline. Specimen: CD4+ or CD8+ T cells sorted from blood, collected in a trial of the OX40 agonist ivuxolimab. The chain joins TRBV7-6 to TRBJ1-5; D is ambiguous. This TCR was recovered from an adult with an advanced solid tumor such as melanoma, head and neck, liver or kidney cancer. CDR3: CASSLGRYLGYSNQPQHF. CDR3 nucleotides: TGTGCCAGCAGCTTAGGTAGGTATTTGGGTTATAGCAATCAGCCCCAGCATTTT.